The 15 T cell receptor beta chains listed next were all sequenced from one sample in a study of blood T cell repertoires in COVID-19. TCRdb's table, derived via immunoSEQ multiplex PCR, lists solely in-frame clones and lacks some. Among under 200,000 clones listed, 85% to 90% were seen once. The specimen sequenced was peripheral blood. These receptors all stem from a man between 60 and 70 years old with COVID-19, enrolled during active disease.

The chain has TRBV19 and TRBJ2-7; 7 nucleotides agree with TRBD1. J was trimmed by 3 bases and V by 3 bases; bases with no gene match: 17. Germline values: CDR1 LNHDA, CDR2 SQIVND (reference sequence). There are 18 residues in the CDR3. The CDR3 reads CASSMKGTAWGPHYEQYF. CDR3 DNA: TGTGCCAGTAGTATGAAGGGGACAGCATGGGGCCCTCACTACGAGCAGTACTTC.

This clone has a handful of counts. The chain combines TRBV24-1 with TRBJ2-7; D may be TRBD1 (6 bases). Trimming removed 4 bases at V and 1 base at J, with 10 bases between. The CDR3 sequence is 14 residues long. Per the germline V gene, CDR1 is KGHDR and CDR2 is SFDVKD. In nucleotides, the CDR3 is TGTGCCACCAGTGAAACTGGACAGTCCTACGAGCAGTACTTC. Translation gives CATSETGQSYEQYF.

This chain connects TRBV6-1 to TRBJ1-2; 10 nucleotides match TRBD1. The germline CDR1 and CDR2 sequences are MNHNS and SASEGT. The junction had 5 bases not matched to a gene; V was cut back by 3 bases and J by 10 bases. This CDR3 has 13 amino acids. DNA for the CDR3: TGTGCCAGCAGTGAGGGACAGGGGTTCCCCTACACCTTC. The encoded protein is CASSEGQGFPYTF.

The V and J genes are TRBV30 and TRBJ2-7; D not resolved. This CDR3 is built from 11 residues. V was shortened by 2 bases and J by 3 bases, with 5 bases between the two germline ends. Germline V gene sequence: CDR1 GTSNPN, CDR2 SVGIG (reference sequence). In nucleotides, the CDR3 is TGTGCCTGGAGTATTCACTACGAGCAGTACTTC. Protein sequence: CAWSIHYEQYF. The full variable domain, in which reference TRBV30 and TRBJ2-7 provide the parts outside the CDR3, is SQTIHQWPATLVQPVGSPLSLECTVEGTSNPNLYWYRQAAGRGLQLLFYSVGIGQISSEVPQNLSASRPQDRQFILSSKKLLLSDSGFYLCAWSIHYEQYFGPGTRLTVT.

The J gene is TRBJ1-1, the V gene TRBV7-3; 8 bases match TRBD1. Germline CDR1 SGHTA, CDR2 FQGTGA. The J segment lost 4 bases and the V segment lost 1 base, leaving 2 bases of the junction unmatched. This CDR3 is built from 14 residues. This CDR3 reads CASSLIGQGTEAFF. The CDR3 nucleotides read TGTGCCAGCAGCTTAATCGGACAGGGCACTGAAGCTTTCTTT.

The rearrangement uses TRBV5-8 and TRBJ1-1; 8 nucleotides match TRBD1. V gave up 1 base and J gave up 5 bases; unmatched junction bases: 10. The germline V gene has CDR1 SGHTS and CDR2 YDEGEE. The CDR3 extends over 16 amino acids. The CDR3 loop is CASSLLPGGALTEAFF. DNA for the CDR3: TGTGCCAGCAGCTTGTTACCAGGGGGCGCATTGACTGAAGCTTTCTTT.

V and J are TRBV11-2 and TRBJ1-2, with D possibly TRBD1 on 6 matching bases. CDR1 is SGHAT, CDR2 FQNNGV, per germline. Between the trimmed V and J ends, which lost 1 base and 3 bases, there was a span of 15 bases. The CDR3 has 16 amino acids. The CDR3, as DNA: TGTGCCAGCAGCTTAGTAGCGGGGGCTTGGGACTATGGCTACACCTTC. It encodes CASSLVAGAWDYGYTF.

This chain links TRBV6-2 or TRBV6-3 with TRBJ2-1, with 9 bases identical to TRBD1. V dropped 4 bases and J dropped 7; count of bases not matched to a gene: 5. This CDR3 is built from 14 residues. The V gene's germline CDR1 is MNHEY and CDR2 SVGEGT. For the CDR3, the DNA is TGTGCCAGCAGTTTCCGGGACAGGGTGAATGAGCAGTTCTTC. Translation: CASSFRDRVNEQFF.

The chain employs TRBV6-6 and TRBJ1-3; D call uncertain. CDR1 MNHNY and CDR2 SVGAGI come from the germline V gene (reference sequence). V was clipped by 5 bases and J by 2 bases, with 4 bases between them. The CDR3 covers 12 residues. The CDR3 DNA is TGTGCCAGCAGTGTTACTGGAAACACCATATATTTT. Its translation is CASSVTGNTIYF.

This chain joins TRBV19 and TRBJ2-2; D possibly corresponds to TRBD1 (6 bases). Germline CDR1 is LNHDA and CDR2 is SQIVND (reference sequence). The CDR3 runs 16 residues. V was cut by 1 base and J by 4 bases, with 13 bases left in between. The CDR3 bases are TGTGCCAGTAGTATAGGCCAGGGGTATGGCACCGGGGAGCTGTTTTTT. It encodes CASSIGQGYGTGELFF.

This clone was detected many times. This chain connects TRBV4-2 to TRBJ1-6, with 8 bases aligning to TRBD1. Germline CDR1 and CDR2: LGHNA and YNFKEQ. The CDR3 sequence is 16 residues long. V lost 1 base to trimming and J lost 6 bases; unmatched junction nucleotides: 5. The CDR3 nucleotides read TGTGCCAGCAGCCAAGGTCCCGGGACAGGTAATTCACCCCTCCACTTT. Amino acids: CASSQGPGTGNSPLHF.

V gene TRBV19 combines with J gene TRBJ1-5; a possible D gene is TRBD1 (6 bases). Trimming took off 3 bases at V and 0 bases at J, with 12 bases between the two ends. CDR1 is LNHDA, CDR2 SQIVND, per germline (reference sequence). The CDR3 totals 16 residues. The chain's CDR3 is CASSIRTDYSNQPQHF. For the CDR3, the DNA is TGTGCCAGTAGTATCAGGACAGACTATAGCAATCAGCCCCAGCATTTT.

J is TRBJ1-5 and V is TRBV28, with a weak D call TRBD1 (5 bases). The CDR3 has 15 residues. Germline V CDR1 and CDR2: MDHEN, SYDVKM. The V and J ends lost 4 bases and 3 bases respectively, with 13 bases between them. The CDR3 DNA reads TGTGCCAGCAGTTCAAACGGGGGGAACAATCAGCCCCAGCATTTT. It encodes CASSSNGGNNQPQHF.

This clone was detected a few times. Other DNA sequences in this sample translate to the same CDR3. This rearrangement joins TRBV7-2 to TRBJ1-2; D is unclear. Trimming shortened V by 2 bases and J by 1 base, and 8 bases separated the two germline ends. From germline, CDR1 is SGHTA and CDR2 FQGNSA. CDR3 length: 14 residues. The CDR3 DNA sequence: TGTGCCAGCAGCTTACCCGCGGGTAACTATGGCTACACCTTC. It encodes CASSLPAGNYGYTF.

This chain uses TRBV7-2 with TRBJ1-5; D is uncertain. The V gene's germline CDR1 is SGHTA and CDR2 FQGNSA. The CDR3 sequence is 14 residues long. The V gene lost 5 bases and the J gene lost 11 bases, with 19 bases spanning the gap. CDR3 bases: TGTGCCAGCAGCCCTCAGAGGGATGGGTCGGCCCAGCATTTT. Amino acid sequence: CASSPQRDGSAQHF.